Presented here are 23 T cell receptor beta chains from one specimen sequenced in a study of T cell responses to AZD1222 COVID-19 vaccine. Using immunoSEQ multiplex PCR, the repertoire was profiled, and TCRdb retains in-frame clones only, with some absent. The data contain roughly 150,000 clones, 90% to 95% of them seen just once; the ten biggest clones take up about 2.5%. Sequences were derived from peripheral blood, sampled on day 0 of AZD1222 vaccination. These receptors all come from an adult in good health.

This chain links TRBV30 with TRBJ1-4, with D perhaps matching TRBD1 (6 bases). Germline V CDR1 and CDR2: GTSNPN, SVGIG (reference sequence). The CDR3 consists of 14 residues. V gave up 0 bases and J gave up 5 bases, with 10 bases separating them. CDR3 sequence (DNA): TGTGCCTGGAGTGTAGGGGGGACGAATGAAAAACTGTTTTTT. This translates into CAWSVGGTNEKLFF.

The chain joins TRBV7-7 to TRBJ1-6; 8 positions match TRBD1. This CDR3 is built from 15 residues. Germline V gives CDR1 SSHAT, CDR2 FNYEAQ (reference sequence). V dropped 2 bases and J dropped 6; count of bases not matched to a gene: 3. CDR3: CASSLYGTGNSPLHF. In DNA, the CDR3 is TGTGCCAGCAGCTTATACGGGACAGGTAATTCACCCCTCCACTTT.

This chain links TRBV2 with TRBJ1-2, with a weak D call TRBD1 (5 bases). V lost 3 bases, J lost 4 bases, and 6 bases lay in between. The length of the CDR3 is 12 residues. The germline V gene has CDR1 SNHLY and CDR2 FYNNEI. The CDR3 DNA reads as TGTGCCAGCAGTGACACAGGCTATGGCTACACCTTC. Protein product: CASSDTGYGYTF.

CDR3 sequence reads: CASSLSPLAGGPEVADTQYF. In DNA, the CDR3 is TGTGCCAGCAGTTTATCCCCGCTAGCGGGAGGGCCCGAGGTGGCAGATACGCAGTATTTT. This chain links TRBV27 with TRBJ2-3; 12 bases match TRBD2. The CDR3 has 20 amino acids. V was pared by 0 bases and J by 4 bases, with 14 bases of the junction left unmatched. Germline assignment: CDR1 MNHEY and CDR2 SMNVEV (reference sequence).

The chain is built from TRBV2 and TRBJ1-1, with no clear D. The V and J ends lost 4 bases and 4 bases respectively, with 10 bases between them. CDR3 length equals 13 residues. CDR1 is SNHLY and CDR2 is FYNNEI in the germline V gene. The CDR3 nucleotides are TGTGCCAGCAGTGCCGCCCAGGCCACTGAAGCTTTCTTT. It encodes CASSAAQATEAFF.

The chain links TRBV7-9 to TRBJ2-7; no clear D gene. Trimming shortened V by 3 bases and J by 2 bases, and 5 bases separated the two germline ends. This CDR3 spans 12 amino acids. Germline V lookup: CDR1 SEHNR, CDR2 FQNEAQ (reference sequence). This chain's CDR3 is CASSLFTYEQYF. The CDR3 DNA sequence: TGTGCCAGCAGCTTGTTTACCTACGAGCAGTACTTC.

The CDR3 bases are TGTGCCAGCAGTTACGCAGGGGCCCTGGGGCCCCAGCATTTT. Protein product: CASSYAGALGPQHF. This chain joins TRBV6-5 and TRBJ1-5, with TRBD1 as a possible D gene (6 bases). The CDR3 loop spans 14 amino acids. V dropped 2 bases and J dropped 9 bases, with 14 bases sitting between them. CDR1 is MNHEY, CDR2 SVGAGI, per germline.

The CDR3: CASSYSWAGAHNEQFF. In DNA form, the CDR3 reads TGTGCCAGCAGTTACTCCTGGGCGGGTGCCCACAATGAGCAGTTCTTC. The chain carries TRBV6-5 and TRBJ2-1; D possibly corresponds to TRBD2 (5 bases). The germline V gene encodes CDR1 MNHEY and CDR2 SVGAGI. The CDR3 totals 16 residues. Trimming cost V 0 bases and J 5 bases, with 14 bases left between them.

This chain links TRBV11-2 with TRBJ2-1; 15 bases map to TRBD2. Germline V gene data show CDR1 as SGHAT and CDR2 as FQNNGV. CDR3 length equals 16 residues. J gave up 6 bases and V 5 bases, and 5 bases lay outside the gene matches. The CDR3: CASSEWTSGGVNEQFF. CDR3 sequence (DNA): TGTGCCAGCAGCGAATGGACTAGCGGGGGGGTCAATGAGCAGTTCTTC. The variable domain in full, with the rest retrieved from reference TRBV11-2 and TRBJ2-1, is EAGVAQSPRYKIIEKRQSVAFWCNPISGHATLYWYQQILGQGPKLLIQFQNNGVVDDSQLPKDRFSAERLKGVDSTLKIQPAKLEDSAVYLCASSEWTSGGVNEQFFGPGTRLTVL.

This rearrangement joins TRBV28 to TRBJ2-1; D is undetermined. The germline V and J ends were trimmed by 3 bases and 3 bases, with 9 bases remaining between them. The CDR3 is 14 residues long. Germline CDR1 is MDHEN and CDR2 is SYDVKM. CDR3 bases: TGTGCCAGCAGTTTGATCGGAAACTACAATGAGCAGTTCTTC. It codes for CASSLIGNYNEQFF.

The rearrangement joins TRBV2 to TRBJ1-1; 11 positions match TRBD1. This CDR3 is 15 amino acids long. Trimming took 3 bases from V and 5 from J; bases not matched to a gene: 5. Germline CDR1 and CDR2: SNHLY and FYNNEI. The CDR3 DNA reads as TGTGCCAGCAGTGAGACCGGGACAGGGGGGACTGAAGCTTTCTTT. This gives the protein CASSETGTGGTEAFF. Full variable domain (missing parts from reference TRBV2 and TRBJ1-1): EPEVTQTPSHQVTQMGQEVILRCVPISNHLYFYWYRQILGQKVEFLVSFYNNEISEKSEIFDDQFSVERPDGSNFTLKIRSTKLEDSAMYFCASSETGTGGTEAFFGQGTRLTVV.

This chain connects TRBV19 to TRBJ1-6, with TRBD1 as a possible D gene (6 bases). Deletions cut 3 bases from V and 9 bases from J, with 15 bases between. CDR1 LNHDA and CDR2 SQIVND come from the germline V gene (reference sequence). The CDR3 covers 15 residues. The CDR3 nucleotides read TGTGCCAGTAGTATCCGGGGGCGTACGGGTTCACCCCTCCACTTT. Its protein product is CASSIRGRTGSPLHF.

This chain joins TRBV7-2 and TRBJ2-1, with 7 nucleotides matching TRBD2. The germline CDR1 and CDR2 sequences are SGHTA and FQGNSA. Losses at the gene ends were 2 bases for V and 6 bases for J; bases not matched to a gene: 7. The CDR3 contains 15 residues. The CDR3 sequence is CASSLKGPGGNEQFF. The CDR3, as DNA: TGTGCCAGCAGCTTAAAGGGCCCGGGGGGCAATGAGCAGTTCTTC.

J is TRBJ1-6 and V is TRBV18; TRBD1 aligns across 8 bases. From germline, CDR1 is KGHSH and CDR2 LQKENI. V lost 8 bases, J lost 9 bases, and 6 bases stayed unmatched. The CDR3 loop spans 13 amino acids. The CDR3 region is CASTTGEGSPLHF. CDR3 DNA sequence: TGTGCCAGCACGACAGGGGAGGGTTCACCCCTCCACTTT. Full variable domain (missing parts from reference TRBV18 and TRBJ1-6): NAGVMQNPRHLVRRRGQEARLRCSPMKGHSHVYWYRQLPEEGLKFMVYLQKENIIDESGMPKERFSAEFPKEGPSILRIQQVVRGDSAAYFCASTTGEGSPLHFGNGTRLTVT.

This chain joins TRBV7-3 and TRBJ2-5; D gene uncertain. Germline V gene sequence: CDR1 SGHTA, CDR2 FQGTGA. V gave up 6 bases and J gave up 2 bases, with 13 bases separating them. The CDR3 has 14 residues. The chain's CDR3 is CASSMAGPQETQYF. The CDR3, as DNA: TGTGCCAGCAGTATGGCAGGCCCGCAAGAGACCCAGTACTTC.

The V call is TRBV9, the J call TRBJ2-2; D perhaps matches TRBD2 (6 bases). In germline, CDR1 is SGDLS, CDR2 YYNGEE. The CDR3 spans 15 residues. V lost 0 bases and J lost 4, with 10 bases in between. The CDR3 sequence is CASSVGRVGTGELFF. CDR3 DNA sequence: TGTGCCAGCAGCGTAGGGAGGGTAGGCACCGGGGAGCTGTTTTTT.

The chain recombines TRBV11-2 with TRBJ1-5; no reliable D call. V was shortened by 4 bases and J by 7 bases, with 17 bases between the two germline ends. The CDR3 loop spans 15 amino acids. The V gene's germline CDR1 is SGHAT and CDR2 FQNNGV. The CDR3 sequence is CASSSTGPGGQPQHF. For the CDR3, the DNA is TGTGCCAGCAGCTCTACGGGTCCTGGTGGACAGCCCCAGCATTTT. The full variable domain, completed using reference TRBV11-2 and TRBJ1-5, is EAGVAQSPRYKIIEKRQSVAFWCNPISGHATLYWYQQILGQGPKLLIQFQNNGVVDDSQLPKDRFSAERLKGVDSTLKIQPAKLEDSAVYLCASSSTGPGGQPQHFGDGTRLSIL.

The chain recombines TRBV27 with TRBJ2-7; no reliable D call. The CDR3 has 14 amino acids. Germline-derived CDR1 and CDR2 are MNHEY and SMNVEV (reference sequence). Deletions cut 2 bases from V and 2 bases from J, with 10 bases between. CDR3 nucleotide sequence: TGTGCCAGCAGTTTAAAAGGGCCGCCCTACGAGCAGTACTTC. Its protein product is CASSLKGPPYEQYF.

V usage is TRBV5-1 and J usage is TRBJ1-2; TRBD1 matches at 7 bases. V shed 4 bases, J shed 5 bases, and the junction held 8 bases outside the gene matches. This CDR3 has 14 amino acids. Germline V gives CDR1 SGHRS, CDR2 YFSETQ. The CDR3 DNA sequence: TGCGCCAGCAGCGGGACAGCTTTCTCTTATGGCTACACCTTC. This gives the protein CASSGTAFSYGYTF.

The V call is TRBV7-9, the J call TRBJ2-1, with 15 nucleotides matching TRBD2. The CDR3 is 16 amino acids. Germline values: CDR1 SEHNR, CDR2 FQNEAQ (reference sequence). V shed 7 bases and J 10 bases; nucleotides not matched to a gene: 11. The CDR3, as DNA: TGTGCCAGCAACCCCCGGGAGGGACTAGCGGGGGGAGAGCAGTTCTTC. This sequence encodes CASNPREGLAGGEQFF.

The V gene is TRBV7-9, the J gene TRBJ1-1, with a weak D call TRBD1 (5 bases). Trimming stripped 5 bases from V and 7 bases from J, with 8 bases between. CDR1 and CDR2 (germline): SEHNR, FQNEAQ (reference sequence). The CDR3 consists of 11 residues. CDR3 protein: CASSRRGEAFF. The CDR3 nucleotides read TGTGCCAGCAGCAGGAGGGGTGAAGCTTTCTTT.

This chain uses TRBV28 with TRBJ1-4, with 7 bases aligning to TRBD1. In germline, CDR1 is MDHEN, CDR2 SYDVKM. The CDR3 has 18 residues. Germline trimming cut 3 bases from V and 0 bases from J; bases unmatched to any gene: 10. The CDR3 loop reads CASSFGGTAFATNEKLFF. In DNA, the CDR3 is TGTGCCAGCAGTTTCGGAGGGACAGCTTTTGCAACTAATGAAAAACTGTTTTTT.

The chain links TRBV28 to TRBJ1-2, with 8 bases lining up with TRBD1. Germline V gene lookup returns CDR1 MDHEN and CDR2 SYDVKM. The V segment lost 6 bases and the J segment 8 bases; nucleotides outside the gene matches: 17. CDR3 length: 16 amino acids. The CDR3 bases are TGTGCCAGCAGGGCAGGGGGCGGCAGCGAATATGGGGGCTACACCTTC. It is translated as CASRAGGGSEYGGYTF.